The next 22 T cell receptor beta chains were all read from a single sample in a study of response to subunit inactivated influenza vaccine (dated by TCRdb to the late 2010s). The library came from RT-PCR. The sequencing machine was an Illumina HiSeq 2500. Using fastp trimming at Q25 and MiXCR clonotype assembly, TCRdb reanalyzed the public sequencing data and kept in-frame beta chains. When rows share a CDR3 protein, they turn into one entry using the most common DNA and genes. The sample includes around 200,000 distinct CDR3 sequences, with roughly 12% observed a single time. 25% to 30% of the sample rests with the top ten. These same data were also listed under a study on T cells expressing NK-cell markers. From that second study: The TCR beta cDNA libraries were made using 5'RACE template switching, a step that added both a universal primer site and unique molecular identifiers.

Sequencing was performed on CD8+ T cells sorted from PBMCs, taken approximately 13 days after vaccination. The origin of the receptors is a man aged 50-59 years who received an inactivated influenza vaccine. Donor details come from another sample of the same person, matched by shared clones.

There are a few counts of this clonotype. The chain is built from TRBV29-1 and TRBJ2-1, with D hard to call. The length of the CDR3 is 12 residues. Germline V gene data show CDR1 as SQVTM and CDR2 as ANQGSEA. V was clipped by 1 base and J by 9 bases, with 10 bases between them. The CDR3 region is CSVEGRPGEQFF. DNA for the CDR3: TGCAGCGTTGAAGGGAGACCTGGTGAGCAGTTCTTC.

The rearrangement links TRBV12-3 or TRBV12-4 to TRBJ2-3, with D uncertain. This CDR3 is built from 16 residues. The V gene lost 7 bases and the J gene lost 2 bases, with 19 bases spanning the gap. The CDR3 reads CASTQAGVFPTDTQYF. Written as DNA, the CDR3 is TGTGCCAGCACCCAGGCAGGCGTTTTCCCCACAGATACGCAGTATTTT.

This chain joins TRBV28 and TRBJ1-1; weak D call: TRBD1 (6 bases). This CDR3 region has 13 residues. The ends were cut back, 7 bases at V and 0 bases at J, with 9 bases in the middle. Germline V lookup: CDR1 MDHEN, CDR2 SYDVKM. The CDR3 bases are TGTGCCAGCACCCAGGGGATGAACACTGAAGCTTTCTTT. It specifies CASTQGMNTEAFF. Full variable domain (rest looked up from reference TRBV28 and TRBJ1-1): DVKVTQSSRYLVKRTGEKVFLECVQDMDHENMFWYRQDPGLGLRLIYFSYDVKMKEKGDIPEGYSVSREKKERFSLILESASTNQTSMYLCASTQGMNTEAFFGQGTRLTVV.

This clonotype appeared many times. V and J are TRBV27 and TRBJ2-1; 7 bases are shared with TRBD1. The CDR3 has 15 amino acids. Germline V gene lookup returns CDR1 MNHEY and CDR2 SMNVEV (reference sequence). V lost 7 bases and J lost 8; bases outside the gene matches: 14. In DNA form, the CDR3 reads TGTGCCAGCATGTCATGGGACAGCGTTGCCTATGAGCAGTTCTTC. Amino acid sequence: CASMSWDSVAYEQFF.

This clonotype was found a few times. V is TRBV5-6 and J is TRBJ2-2; 7 bases agree with TRBD1. The CDR3 totals 15 residues. Germline V gene data show CDR1 as SGHDT and CDR2 as YYEEEE. V shed 5 bases and J 4 bases; nucleotides not matched to a gene: 8. CDR3 bases: TGTGCCAGCAGAAAAGACAGGGCTACCACCGGGGAGCTGTTTTTT. Translating gives CASRKDRATTGELFF.

This clonotype occurred a few times. V and J are TRBV4-1 and TRBJ1-3, with 7 nucleotides matching TRBD1. The J segment lost 8 bases and the V segment lost 4 bases, leaving 14 bases of the junction unmatched. In germline, CDR1 is MGHRA, CDR2 YSYEKL. The CDR3 loop spans 16 amino acids. This CDR3 reads CASSRYGTEIRDTIYF. CDR3 sequence (DNA): TGCGCCAGCAGCCGGTACGGGACAGAAATTCGGGACACCATATATTTT.

The chain joins TRBV5-1 to TRBJ1-4; D possibly corresponds to TRBD1 (6 bases). Germline loops: CDR1 SGHRS, CDR2 YFSETQ. V was cut by 1 base and J by 1 base, with 11 bases left in between. The CDR3 spans 16 residues. In DNA, the CDR3 is TGCGCCAGCAGCTTGAACAGGGAGCTAACTAATGAAAAACTGTTTTTT. Translating gives CASSLNRELTNEKLFF. Full variable domain (remainder filled in from reference TRBV5-1 and TRBJ1-4): KAGVTQTPRYLIKTRGQQVTLSCSPISGHRSVSWYQQTPGQGLQFLFEYFSETQRNKGNFPGRFSGRQFSNSRSEMNVSTLELGDSALYLCASSLNRELTNEKLFFGSGTQLSVL.

This clonotype has ten or more counts. This chain joins TRBV29-1 and TRBJ2-3; 10 bases line up with TRBD1. V dropped 3 bases and J dropped 2; count of bases not matched to a gene: 5. The CDR3 totals 15 residues. The V gene's germline CDR1 is SQVTM and CDR2 ANQGSEA. CDR3 bases: TGCAGCGTTGATGGGGGACAGGGGTACACAGATACGCAGTATTTT. Its translation is CSVDGGQGYTDTQYF.

The genes are TRBV20-1 and TRBJ2-7; 9 bases align to TRBD1. Germline-derived CDR1 and CDR2 are DFQATT and SNEGSKA (reference sequence). The CDR3 runs to 14 residues. V was pared by 5 bases and J by 2 bases, with 7 bases of the junction left unmatched. The CDR3 region has the DNA TGCAGTGCTCAGCCGGGACAGGGCCCCTACGAGCAGTACTTC. Translated: CSAQPGQGPYEQYF.

This clonotype was recorded a few times. The chain recombines TRBV27 with TRBJ2-7, with 8 bases aligning to TRBD2. Trimming at V came to 3 bases and at J to 2 bases, leaving 9 bases not matched to a gene. The germline CDR1 and CDR2 sequences are MNHEY and SMNVEV (reference sequence). The CDR3 runs 16 residues. The CDR3 sequence: CASSLTGLAETYEQYF. The DNA of the CDR3 is TGTGCCAGCAGTTTGACCGGACTAGCAGAAACCTACGAGCAGTACTTC.

This chain connects TRBV19 to TRBJ2-1; possible D gene TRBD2, 6 bases. Per germline, CDR1 LNHDA and CDR2 SQIVND (reference sequence). The CDR3 runs to 17 residues. V lost 3 bases, J lost 0 bases, and 15 bases lay in between. The CDR3 coding sequence is TGTGCCAGTAGTATCCCCCGGAGGGCGGGCTCCTACAATGAGCAGTTCTTC. Protein product: CASSIPRRAGSYNEQFF.

The chain has TRBV24-1 and TRBJ2-7; 7 bases fit TRBD1. CDR3 length: 19 residues. CDR1 KGHDR and CDR2 SFDVKD come from the germline V gene. The V gene end was trimmed by 0 bases and the J gene end by 3 bases; junction bases not matched to a gene: 16. For the CDR3, the DNA is TGTGCCACCAGTGATTTGCACGTGCCCAAGACAGGGTCGCACTACGAGCAGTACTTC. Amino acid sequence: CATSDLHVPKTGSHYEQYF.

The chain recombines TRBV6-1 with TRBJ2-1; no definite D call. Trimming removed 5 bases from V and 0 bases from J, with 11 bases in between. Germline V gene sequence: CDR1 MNHNS, CDR2 SASEGT. The CDR3 length is 15 residues. CDR3 sequence: CASSRWSSSYNEQFF. The CDR3 DNA is TGTGCCAGCAGTCGCTGGAGCAGCTCCTACAATGAGCAGTTCTTC.

This clonotype was observed many times. The chain carries TRBV28 and TRBJ2-7; tentative D call: TRBD2 (6 bases). Germline-derived CDR1 and CDR2 are MDHEN and SYDVKM. V was trimmed by 3 bases and J by 10 bases, leaving 16 bases between them. The CDR3 extends over 13 amino acids. CDR3 in amino acids: CASSFKLGTVQYF. DNA of the CDR3: TGTGCCAGCAGTTTTAAACTTGGGACTGTACAGTACTTC. Based on the CDR3 plus reference TRBV28 and TRBJ2-7, the full variable domain is DVKVTQSSRYLVKRTGEKVFLECVQDMDHENMFWYRQDPGLGLRLIYFSYDVKMKEKGDIPEGYSVSREKKERFSLILESASTNQTSMYLCASSFKLGTVQYFGPGTRLTVT.

The V gene is TRBV20-1, the J gene TRBJ2-6; D gene ambiguous. Germline V gives CDR1 DFQATT, CDR2 SNEGSKA (reference sequence). This CDR3 is 15 amino acids long. Trimming took off 6 bases at V and 0 bases at J, with 12 bases between the two ends. The CDR3 is CSAKDVASGANVLTF. The CDR3, as DNA: TGCAGTGCCAAAGACGTTGCCTCTGGGGCCAACGTCCTGACTTTC.

This clonotype was observed many times. The chain carries TRBV7-9 and TRBJ2-5; possibly TRBD2 for D (6 bases). Between the trimmed V and J ends, which lost 5 bases and 2 bases, there was a span of 15 bases. The CDR3 length is 15 residues. Germline CDR1 reads SEHNR; CDR2 reads FQNEAQ (reference sequence). This CDR3 is CASSGRDGVQETQYF. DNA for the CDR3: TGTGCCAGCAGCGGGCGGGACGGAGTACAAGAGACCCAGTACTTC.

The chain combines TRBV20-1 with TRBJ2-2, with 9 bases aligning to TRBD1. V shed 5 bases and J 3 bases; nucleotides not matched to a gene: 4. Germline V gene lookup returns CDR1 DFQATT and CDR2 SNEGSKA (reference sequence). The CDR3 runs to 14 residues. The CDR3 nucleotides read TGCAGTGCTCCGGGACAGGGATACACCGGGGAGCTGTTTTTT. Protein sequence: CSAPGQGYTGELFF.

The chain uses TRBV4-3 and TRBJ1-4, with no clear D. V lost 0 bases and J 0 bases, leaving 14 bases between the germline ends. The CDR3 has 18 residues. Germline V CDR1 and CDR2: LGHNA, YSLEER. The CDR3 region has the DNA TGCGCCAGCAGCCAAGATTCGGGATACTATGCAACTAATGAAAAACTGTTTTTT. It yields the protein CASSQDSGYYATNEKLFF.

A single count supports this clonotype. V is TRBV15 and J is TRBJ2-5; 9 nucleotides line up with TRBD2. Germline V lookup: CDR1 LNHNV, CDR2 YYDKDF (reference sequence). The CDR3 is 14 amino acids. After removal of 8 bases from V and 1 base from J, the junction contained 5 bases not matched to a gene. CDR3 region: CATSQAGGQETQYF. As DNA, the CDR3 is TGTGCCACCTCCCAAGCGGGAGGCCAAGAGACCCAGTACTTC.

The J gene is TRBJ1-4, the V gene TRBV4-3; the D is unclear. The V end was cut by 0 bases, the J end by 0 bases, with 8 bases between. This CDR3 is built from 16 residues. Germline CDR1 is LGHNA and CDR2 is YSLEER. The DNA for the CDR3 is TGCGCCAGCAGCCAAGAAACGGGAGCAACTAATGAAAAACTGTTTTTT. Residues: CASSQETGATNEKLFF.

The rearrangement links TRBV10-1 to TRBJ1-6; no reliable D call. CDR3 length: 14 residues. Germline CDR1 is WNHNN and CDR2 is SYGVQD (reference sequence). Trimming pared 0 bases from V and 10 bases from J, leaving 10 bases between. CDR3 region: CASSESGFGSPLHF. Written as DNA, the CDR3 is TGCGCCAGCAGTGAGTCAGGGTTCGGCTCACCCCTCCACTTT.

This clonotype was detected only a few times. This chain links TRBV5-1 with TRBJ2-3, with 9 bases that match TRBD2. Per the germline V gene, CDR1 is SGHRS and CDR2 is YFSETQ. The CDR3 covers 16 residues. V shed 3 bases, J shed 4 bases, and the junction held 9 bases outside the gene matches. CDR3 loop: CASSWHSGGISDTQYF. The DNA of the CDR3 is TGCGCCAGCAGCTGGCATAGCGGGGGCATCTCAGATACGCAGTATTTT.